The 25 T cell receptor beta chains reported below all come from one sample, sequenced in a study of blood T cell repertoires in COVID-19 (TCRdb year 2020). Library preparation was by the immunoSEQ multiplex PCR assay. TCRdb obtained this table from immuneACCESS and retained in-frame rearrangements with V and J assigned. These tables miss some clones; where compared with another copy, unresolved V genes account for less than half of the shortfall, and the remainder is unexplained. This sample holds 180,000 or so clones; 84% were observed only once. The ten biggest clones cover roughly 15% of the sample. The material sequenced was peripheral blood. The source of these receptors is a woman between 70 and 85 years old with COVID-19, enrolled during active disease.

This chain uses TRBV27 with TRBJ2-1, with D perhaps matching TRBD2 (6 bases). Trimming removed 3 bases at V and 2 bases at J, with 17 bases between. This CDR3 contains 17 residues. Germline V gene sequence: CDR1 MNHEY, CDR2 SMNVEV (reference sequence). CDR3 DNA sequence: TGTGCCAGCAGTTTGGGACTCTCCTGGGCTGCCTACAATGAGCAGTTCTTC. Its protein is CASSLGLSWAAYNEQFF.

This rearrangement joins TRBV5-4 to TRBJ2-1, with D perhaps TRBD2 (6 bases). Germline CDR1 SGHNT, CDR2 YYREEE (reference sequence). CDR3 length: 18 amino acids. V was pared by 4 bases and J by 0 bases, with 20 bases between. The CDR3 sequence: CASSAKHGSSVSYNEQFF. CDR3 in DNA: TGTGCCAGCAGCGCAAAGCATGGGTCTAGCGTCTCCTACAATGAGCAGTTCTTC.

The chain couples TRBV10-3 to TRBJ1-2, with 8 bases identical to TRBD1. The CDR3 runs to 17 residues. V trimming: 4 bases; J trimming: 5 bases; junction bases outside the gene matches: 15. Germline V gene sequence: CDR1 ENHRY, CDR2 SYGVKD. The CDR3 nucleotides read TGTGCCATCAGTGGGACAGGGCCCGACCGATATAAATATGGCTACACCTTC. Translation: CAISGTGPDRYKYGYTF.

The V gene is TRBV7-9, the J gene TRBJ2-2; D not certain. Germline lookup yields CDR1 SEHNR and CDR2 FQNEAQ (reference sequence). The V and J ends lost 3 bases and 0 bases respectively, with 5 bases between them. This CDR3 has 14 residues. CDR3 coding DNA: TGTGCCAGCAGCTTTCACACGAACACCGGGGAGCTGTTTTTT. Its protein is CASSFHTNTGELFF.

The chain combines TRBV18 with TRBJ1-1; D is undetermined. The germline V gene has CDR1 KGHSH and CDR2 LQKENI. V was cut by 3 bases and J by 3 bases, with 8 bases left in between. This CDR3 is built from 13 residues. As DNA, the CDR3 is TGTGCCAGCTCACCCCGATCGGACACTGAAGCTTTCTTT. It codes for CASSPRSDTEAFF.

The chain is built from TRBV30 and TRBJ2-7; D unresolved. V lost 3 bases and J 7 bases, leaving 13 bases between the germline ends. The CDR3 sequence is 12 residues long. The germline V gene has CDR1 GTSNPN and CDR2 SVGIG (reference sequence). The CDR3 sequence: CAWSDALEEQYF. CDR3 bases: TGTGCCTGGAGCGATGCTTTAGAGGAGCAGTACTTC. The full variable domain, in which reference TRBV30 and TRBJ2-7 provide the parts outside the CDR3, is SQTIHQWPATLVQPVGSPLSLECTVEGTSNPNLYWYRQAAGRGLQLLFYSVGIGQISSEVPQNLSASRPQDRQFILSSKKLLLSDSGFYLCAWSDALEEQYFGPGTRLTVT.

This clone was detected once. J is TRBJ2-5 and V is TRBV7-9; D not certain. Germline V gene sequence: CDR1 SEHNR, CDR2 FQNEAQ (reference sequence). V was shortened by 1 base and J by 13 bases, with 13 bases between the two germline ends. The CDR3 consists of 12 residues. For the CDR3, the DNA is TGTGCCAGCAGCTTAGAACTACATAAACCGTACTTC. This translates into CASSLELHKPYF.

The chain has TRBV30 and TRBJ1-2, with D tentatively TRBD1 (5 bases). The germline gives CDR1 GTSNPN, CDR2 SVGIG (reference sequence). The germline V and J ends were trimmed by 0 bases and 5 bases, with 13 bases remaining between them. The CDR3 is 14 amino acids. The CDR3 nucleotides read TGTGCCTGGAGTGTAGGAGGGGTCGGATATGGCTACACCTTC. It yields the protein CAWSVGGVGYGYTF.

This rearrangement joins TRBV15 to TRBJ1-2; D uncertain. This CDR3 spans 15 amino acids. The germline V gene has CDR1 LNHNV and CDR2 YYDKDF (reference sequence). Trimming pared 4 bases from V and 6 bases from J, leaving 18 bases between. CDR3 in DNA: TGTGCCACCAGCACTGGGAATGGGGAGATAAATGGCTACACCTTC. Translating gives CATSTGNGEINGYTF.

Remarks on this clone: Other DNA sequences in the sample encode the same CDR3. The V call is TRBV14, the J call TRBJ1-1; TRBD1 is a possible D gene (6 bases). The CDR3 has 15 amino acids. Germline lookup yields CDR1 SGHDN and CDR2 FVKESK. The germline V and J ends were trimmed by 1 base and 2 bases, with 11 bases remaining between them. The CDR3 DNA follows: TGTGCCAGCAGCCAAGTAACAGGGCGAAACACTGAAGCTTTCTTT. As protein: CASSQVTGRNTEAFF. The complete variable domain, with remaining parts taken from reference TRBV14 and TRBJ1-1, reads EAGVTQFPSHSVIEKGQTVTLRCDPISGHDNLYWYRRVMGKEIKFLLHFVKESKQDESGMPNNRFLAERTGGTYSTLKVQPAELEDSGVYFCASSQVTGRNTEAFFGQGTRLTVV.

This rearrangement joins TRBV28 to TRBJ1-1; D is perhaps TRBD1 (5 bases). The germline V gene has CDR1 MDHEN and CDR2 SYDVKM. The CDR3 length is 14 residues. The germline V and J ends were trimmed by 6 bases and 4 bases, with 15 bases remaining between them. CDR3 loop: CASREGKGTTEAFF. The CDR3 DNA reads TGTGCCAGCAGGGAGGGTAAGGGGACCACTGAAGCTTTCTTT. Drawing the rest from reference TRBV28 and TRBJ1-1, the complete variable domain is DVKVTQSSRYLVKRTGEKVFLECVQDMDHENMFWYRQDPGLGLRLIYFSYDVKMKEKGDIPEGYSVSREKKERFSLILESASTNQTSMYLCASREGKGTTEAFFGQGTRLTVV.

V is TRBV5-3 and J is TRBJ1-2, with TRBD1 matching over 8 bases. TRBV5-3 is given ORF status, its function remaining uncertain. The CDR3 spans 16 residues. The junction had 13 bases not matched to a gene; V was cut back by 4 bases and J by 5 bases. In nucleotides, the CDR3 is TGTGCCAGAAGCCAAGGGACAGGTGAGGGAAGTTATGGCTACACCTTC. Residues: CARSQGTGEGSYGYTF.

This rearrangement joins TRBV28 to TRBJ2-3; D is possibly TRBD2 (5 bases). The germline V gene has CDR1 MDHEN and CDR2 SYDVKM. The CDR3 consists of 12 residues. V lost 5 bases to trimming and J lost 5 bases, with 8 bases between them. CDR3 sequence reads: CASSQAVDTQYF. CDR3 DNA: TGTGCCAGCAGTCAAGCGGTAGATACGCAGTATTTT.

The rearrangement links TRBV30 to TRBJ1-1; D is perhaps TRBD1 (5 bases). The germline gives CDR1 GTSNPN, CDR2 SVGIG (reference sequence). This CDR3 has 12 amino acids. CDR3 residues: CVTSLWGGLAFF. Written as DNA, the CDR3 is TGTGTCACGAGTCTATGGGGGGGGTTGGCTTTCTTT.

The gene calls are TRBV6-2 or TRBV6-3 and TRBJ1-6; D not resolved. Trimming left V 4 bases short and J 0 bases short, with 4 bases between. Germline V gives CDR1 MNHEY, CDR2 SVGEGT. The CDR3 has 14 residues. In DNA form, the CDR3 reads TGTGCCAGCAGTTCCCGCTCCTATAATTCACCCCTCCACTTT. Translation gives CASSSRSYNSPLHF.

The rearrangement joins TRBV2 to TRBJ1-4, with 7 positions matching TRBD1. Trimming cost V 6 bases and J 3 bases; bases outside gene matches: 10. CDR3 length: 16 residues. The germline gives CDR1 SNHLY, CDR2 FYNNEI. Written as DNA, the CDR3 is TGTGCCAGCAGGGCTAGACAGGGCCAACCTAATGAAAAACTGTTTTTT. Translated: CASRARQGQPNEKLFF. Based on the CDR3 plus reference TRBV2 and TRBJ1-4, the full variable domain is EPEVTQTPSHQVTQMGQEVILRCVPISNHLYFYWYRQILGQKVEFLVSFYNNEISEKSEIFDDQFSVERPDGSNFTLKIRSTKLEDSAMYFCASRARQGQPNEKLFFGSGTQLSVL.

The chain has TRBV7-3 and TRBJ2-2; 8 nucleotides match TRBD1. V trimming: 5 bases; J trimming: 5 bases; junction bases outside the gene matches: 16. This CDR3 is built from 18 residues. The germline V gene has CDR1 SGHTA and CDR2 FQGTGA. The CDR3 protein is CASSTGQGNIEGTGELFF. The CDR3 DNA reads TGTGCCAGCAGCACAGGACAGGGAAATATTGAGGGAACCGGGGAGCTGTTTTTT.

This clone was found a few times. The genes are TRBV20-1 and TRBJ1-5; D not certain. Germline lookup yields CDR1 DFQATT and CDR2 SNEGSKA (reference sequence). The germline V and J ends were trimmed by 3 bases and 5 bases, with 8 bases remaining between them. This CDR3 comprises 12 residues. The CDR3 DNA sequence: TGCAGTGCTAGTGCCAGCGATCAGCCCCAGCATTTT. This codes for CSASASDQPQHF.

The rearrangement links TRBV27 to TRBJ1-1, with a weak D call TRBD1 (6 bases). The CDR3 totals 14 residues. V lost 4 bases to trimming and J lost 4 bases, with 13 bases between them. CDR1 is MNHEY and CDR2 is SMNVEV in the germline V gene (reference sequence). CDR3 nucleotide sequence: TGTGCCAGCAGTTACAGGGCGGCGGGCACTGAAGCTTTCTTT. Amino acid sequence: CASSYRAAGTEAFF.

This clone was seen more than once but under ten times. The V gene is TRBV28, the J gene TRBJ2-2; D gene ambiguous. The CDR3 sequence is 12 residues long. Germline-derived CDR1 and CDR2 are MDHEN and SYDVKM. V dropped 6 bases and J dropped 5 bases, with 7 bases sitting between them. The CDR3 region has the DNA TGTGCCAGCAGCTCTAGGACCGGGGAGCTGTTTTTT. This translates into CASSSRTGELFF.

V is TRBV5-1 and J is TRBJ2-3, with D uncertain. The CDR3 length is 15 residues. V dropped 0 bases and J dropped 1 base, with 9 bases sitting between them. CDR1 is SGHRS, CDR2 YFSETQ, per germline. The DNA of the CDR3 is TGCGCCAGCAGCTTGGTCCAGTATGGCACAGATACGCAGTATTTT. Translated, it gives CASSLVQYGTDTQYF.

The sample holds one count of this clone. The rearrangement links TRBV18 to TRBJ1-6; 8 bases line up with TRBD1. The CDR3 totals 14 residues. V was clipped by 3 bases and J by 7 bases; unmatched bases: 2. The germline gives CDR1 KGHSH, CDR2 LQKENI. CDR3 coding DNA: TGTGCCAGCTCACCGGCAGGGGGCAATTCACCCCTCCACTTT. Encoded protein: CASSPAGGNSPLHF.

The V gene is TRBV5-8, the J gene TRBJ2-3; 8 nucleotides match TRBD2. V lost 3 bases and J lost 0; bases outside the gene matches: 6. The CDR3 totals 16 residues. The germline V gene has CDR1 SGHTS and CDR2 YDEGEE. The CDR3 sequence is CASSSQTSASTDTQYF. CDR3 in DNA: TGTGCCAGCAGCTCTCAGACTAGCGCTAGCACAGATACGCAGTATTTT.

The chain combines TRBV5-8 with TRBJ2-4; 10 bases agree with TRBD2. V dropped 5 bases and J dropped 7; count of bases not matched to a gene: 3. Germline V gene data show CDR1 as SGHTS and CDR2 as YDEGEE. CDR3 length: 13 residues. The CDR3 region has the DNA TGTGCCAGCAGACAGCGGGGGGGGAACATTCAGTACTTC. This gives the protein CASRQRGGNIQYF. The full variable domain, rest sourced from reference TRBV5-8 and TRBJ2-4, is EAGVTQSPTHLIKTRGQQATLRCSPISGHTSVYWYQQALGLGLQFLLWYDEGEERNRGNFPPRFSGRQFPNYSSELNVNALELEDSALYLCASRQRGGNIQYFGAGTRLSVL.

The chain joins TRBV28 to TRBJ1-1; the D is unclear. Germline V gene data show CDR1 as MDHEN and CDR2 as SYDVKM. Trimming left V 7 bases short and J 4 bases short, with 7 bases between. The CDR3 spans 11 residues. DNA for the CDR3: TGTGCCAGCACCCTACTCACTGAAGCTTTCTTT. This codes for CASTLLTEAFF.